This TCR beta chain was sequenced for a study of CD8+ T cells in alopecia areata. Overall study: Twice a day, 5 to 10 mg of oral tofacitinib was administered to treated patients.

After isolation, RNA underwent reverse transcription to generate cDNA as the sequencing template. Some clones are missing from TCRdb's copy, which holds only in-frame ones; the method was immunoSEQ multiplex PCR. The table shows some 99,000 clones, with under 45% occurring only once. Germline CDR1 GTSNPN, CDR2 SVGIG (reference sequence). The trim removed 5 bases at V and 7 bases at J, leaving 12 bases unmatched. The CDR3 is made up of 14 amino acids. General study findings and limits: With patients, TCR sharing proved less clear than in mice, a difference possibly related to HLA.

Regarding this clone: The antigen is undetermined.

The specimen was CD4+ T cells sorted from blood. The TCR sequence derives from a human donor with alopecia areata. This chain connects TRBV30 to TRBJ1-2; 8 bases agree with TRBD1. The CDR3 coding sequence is TGTGCCTGGTCGCCCGACAGGGGAGGAAGTGGCTACACCTTC. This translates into CAWSPDRGGSGYTF.